Below, 12 T cell receptor beta chains from the same sample are listed, as sequenced in a study of molecular identifiers for immune sequencing clone quantification. TCRdb re-derived calls from the PCR reads in MiXCR, one entry per CDR3 protein. The table shows just under 650,000 distinct CDR3 sequences, with 15% to 20% occurring only once. Material for sequencing was naive CD8+ T cells from blood, with Jurkat cell RNA spiked in. Stated subset: FACS-sorted CD8+CD4-CCR7+CD45RA+ naive T cells. The receptors originated from a human donor in good health. Some libraries in this study had Jurkat cell RNA spiked in.

Ten or more counts support this clonotype. The chain links TRBV20-1 to TRBJ2-7; possibly TRBD2 for D (5 bases). The CDR3 is 11 amino acids. Germline assignment: CDR1 DFQATT and CDR2 SNEGSKA (reference sequence). Trimming took off 6 bases at V and 3 bases at J, with 9 bases between the two ends. This CDR3 is CSALGSYEQYF. CDR3 in DNA: TGCAGTGCCCTGGGGAGCTACGAGCAGTACTTC.

This clonotype came up once. The conserved closing phenylalanine or tryptophan is absent in this CDR3, likely reflecting a read error. The DNA is left out, because the CDR3 cannot be placed on it with certainty; the CDR3 is given as TCRdb lists it. The gene calls are TRBV30 and TRBJ2-3; TRBD1 was called by the table and not checked on the DNA. The germline gives CDR1 GTSNPN, CDR2 SVGIG (reference sequence). The CDR3 totals 14 residues, both ends included. CDR3 residues: CAWSVRGSPIDSVL.

This clonotype turned up a few times. This may stem from a read error, because a much larger clone lies one nucleotide away. This chain uses TRBV28 with TRBJ2-7; TRBD1 might be the D (6 bases). Trimming left V 6 bases short and J 3 bases short, with 18 bases between. CDR1 and CDR2 from the germline V gene are MDHEN and SYDVKM. The CDR3 is 15 amino acids. CDR3 sequence: CASSLAQQGYYEQYF. The DNA of the CDR3 is TGTGCCAGCAGCCTAGCCCAACAGGGATACTACGAGCAGTACTTC.

In its sample, this clonotype was seen many times. The rearrangement joins TRBV12-3 or TRBV12-4 to TRBJ1-5; 7 nucleotides match TRBD1. Losses at the gene ends were 5 bases for V and 9 bases for J; bases not matched to a gene: 10. The CDR3 loop spans 14 amino acids. DNA of the CDR3: TGTGCCAGCAGTAAGCCGGGACAGAGGTGGCCCCAGCATTTT. It specifies CASSKPGQRWPQHF.

This clonotype was seen at least ten times. CDR3 in amino acids: CASSLGDREGNQPQHF. The DNA for the CDR3 is TGCGCCAGCAGCTTGGGGGACAGGGAAGGCAATCAGCCCCAGCATTTT. This chain links TRBV5-1 with TRBJ1-5, with 9 bases fitting TRBD1. Trimming cost V 0 bases and J 2 bases; bases outside gene matches: 3. The CDR3 sequence is 16 residues long. Germline V CDR1 and CDR2: SGHRS, YFSETQ.

This clonotype turned up a few times. The V and J genes are TRBV9 and TRBJ2-7; the match to TRBD2 covers 7 bases. Trimming took 2 bases from V and 0 from J; bases not matched to a gene: 14. Per the germline V gene, CDR1 is SGDLS and CDR2 is YYNGEE. The length of the CDR3 is 18 residues. The CDR3 DNA is TGTGCCAGCAGCGTCCACCCTGGGGGGGTGGGGCCCTCCTACGAGCAGTACTTC. Protein: CASSVHPGGVGPSYEQYF.

This clonotype was seen ten or more times. The rearrangement links TRBV28 to TRBJ1-6; D gene ambiguous. The germline CDR1 and CDR2 sequences are MDHEN and SYDVKM. Trimming cost V 5 bases and J 10 bases, with 18 bases left between them. This CDR3 has 15 amino acids. The CDR3 DNA reads as TGTGCCAGCAGTCCAACCGGCCGGAGAGCATCACCCCTCCACTTT. It specifies CASSPTGRRASPLHF.

In this sample, this clonotype turned up a few times. This sequence joins TRBV19 and TRBJ1-1, with a tentative D call TRBD1 (6 bases). Trimming cost V 7 bases and J 2 bases, with 17 bases left between them. The length of the CDR3 is 15 residues. CDR1 is LNHDA and CDR2 is SQIVND in the germline V gene (reference sequence). This CDR3 reads CASTNTGKGNTEAFF. The DNA for the CDR3 is TGTGCCAGTACCAATACAGGGAAGGGTAACACTGAAGCTTTCTTT.

Turning to this clonotype: Possible read error: a much larger clone is one base away. The CDR3 ends on some other residue instead of the conserved phenylalanine or tryptophan, so this is likely a read error. J is TRBJ2-7 and V is TRBV9; D gene unclear. The V end lost 0 bases, the J end lost 4 bases, and 11 bases lay between the germline ends. Germline CDR1 and CDR2: SGDLS and YYNGEE. This CDR3 has 14 amino acids. CDR3 region: CASSVGAEGYEQYL. The CDR3 nucleotides read TGTGCCAGCAGCGTAGGGGCCGAAGGGTACGAGCAGTACCTC.

This clonotype has a handful of counts. The genes are TRBV5-4 and TRBJ2-2, with 8 nucleotides matching TRBD1. Germline V gene lookup returns CDR1 SGHNT and CDR2 YYREEE (reference sequence). The CDR3 runs to 14 residues. Germline trimming cut 5 bases from V and 8 bases from J; bases unmatched to any gene: 8. CDR3 sequence reads: CASSLGRGPGELFF. The CDR3 region has the DNA TGTGCCAGCAGTCTAGGCAGGGGGCCTGGGGAGCTGTTTTTT. Full variable domain (rest looked up from reference TRBV5-4 and TRBJ2-2): ETGVTQSPTHLIKTRGQQVTLRCSSQSGHNTVSWYQQALGQGPQFIFQYYREEENGRGNFPPRFSGLQFPNYSSELNVNALELDDSALYLCASSLGRGPGELFFGEGSRLTVL.

This clonotype has just a few counts. A much larger clone sits a single nucleotide away, making a read error possible. The V gene is TRBV20-1, the J gene TRBJ1-5; weak D call: TRBD1 (6 bases). V was clipped by 6 bases and J by 0 bases, with 18 bases between them. Germline-derived CDR1 and CDR2 are DFQATT and SNEGSKA (reference sequence). The CDR3 is 16 amino acids. Here the CDR3 DNA reads TGCAGTGCCACGTCAGGGGACAACTATAGCAATCAGCCCCAGCATTTT. It specifies CSATSGDNYSNQPQHF.

This chain joins TRBV27 and TRBJ2-7; 11 bases map to TRBD2. This CDR3 contains 14 residues. CDR1 MNHEY and CDR2 SMNVEV come from the germline V gene (reference sequence). With 5 bases clipped from V and 5 bases from J, the junction kept 5 bases outside the gene matches. The CDR3 here is CASSQTSGSNEQYF. DNA of the CDR3: TGTGCCAGCAGTCAAACTAGCGGGAGTAACGAGCAGTACTTC.